This TCR beta chain was documented in a study of CD8+ T cells in alopecia areata. Whole-study results and caveats: TCR sharing across patients was less clear than in mice, possibly HLA-related.

The treatment: oral pan-JAK inhibitor, 5-10 mg twice daily. The authors extracted RNA and reverse transcribed it into cDNA as the sequencing template. Clones were read by immunoSEQ multiplex PCR, and TCRdb kept only the in-frame ones, dropping some. This table holds 90,000 to 120,000 clones, around 83% found once. In this sample, this clone turned up once. The antigen is not known. Sequenced material: CD8+ T cells sorted from blood, taken at week 24, from a patient treated with tofacitinib. The TCR originated in a human donor with alopecia areata.

The CDR3 region is CASSQDGTSNTEAFF. The DNA for the CDR3 is TGCGCCAGCAGCCAAGATGGGACATCCAACACTGAAGCTTTCTTT. This chain joins TRBV4-1 and TRBJ1-1; maybe TRBD1 (6 bases). Trimming left V 0 bases short and J 2 bases short, with 10 bases between. CDR1 MGHRA and CDR2 YSYEKL come from the germline V gene. This CDR3 contains 15 residues.